This entry lists 25 T cell receptor beta chains sequenced from one sample in a study of blood T cell repertoires in COVID-19. Data came from immunoSEQ multiplex PCR; TCRdb stores just in-frame clones and leaves some out. In the table there are about 300,000 clones, more than 85% of which are singletons. The sequenced sample was peripheral blood. Receptors originate from a man in his forties with acute or convalescent COVID-19.

The genes are TRBV19 and TRBJ2-7; maybe TRBD1 (6 bases). The CDR3 is 14 amino acids. The V end was cut by 2 bases, the J end by 3 bases, with 11 bases between. CDR1 and CDR2 (germline): LNHDA, SQIVND (reference sequence). The CDR3 reads CASSISDSLYEQYF. In DNA form, the CDR3 reads TGTGCCAGTAGTATATCGGACAGTCTCTACGAGCAGTACTTC. Drawing the rest from reference TRBV19 and TRBJ2-7, the complete variable domain is DGGITQSPKYLFRKEGQNVTLSCEQNLNHDAMYWYRQDPGQGLRLIYYSQIVNDFQKGDIAEGYSVSREKKESFPLTVTSAQKNPTAFYLCASSISDSLYEQYFGPGTRLTVT.

This rearrangement joins TRBV7-6 to TRBJ1-5, with D perhaps TRBD1 (5 bases). The CDR3 is 13 amino acids. Trimming stripped 5 bases from V and 6 bases from J, with 11 bases between. Germline CDR1 SGHVS, CDR2 FNYEAQ. DNA of the CDR3: TGTGCCAGCAGCGGCCAGGGAGGTCAGCCCCAGCATTTT. This translates into CASSGQGGQPQHF. The variable domain in full, with the rest retrieved from reference TRBV7-6 and TRBJ1-5, is GAGVSQSPRYKVTKRGQDVALRCDPISGHVSLYWYRQALGQGPEFLTYFNYEAQQDKSGLPNDRFSAERPEGSISTLTIQRTEQRDSAMYRCASSGQGGQPQHFGDGTRLSIL.

This chain uses TRBV3-1 (or the pseudogene TRBV3-2) with TRBJ1-6; a weak D match, TRBD1 (5 bases). V was trimmed by 5 bases and J by 13 bases, leaving 18 bases between them. CDR3 size: 14 residues. Germline V gives CDR1 LGHDT, CDR2 YNNKEL (reference sequence). DNA for the CDR3: TGTGCCAGCAGCTCTACCTTGGGCCAGGGCCCCCTCCACTTT. Translating it yields CASSSTLGQGPLHF.

J is TRBJ1-2 and V is TRBV2; 7 bases line up with TRBD1. Germline CDR1 SNHLY, CDR2 FYNNEI. The CDR3 consists of 11 residues. J gave up 8 bases and V 6 bases, and 3 bases lay outside the gene matches. This chain's CDR3 is CASRQGRGYTF. CDR3 nucleotide sequence: TGTGCCAGCAGACAGGGGAGAGGCTACACCTTC.

This clone appeared once. The rearrangement joins TRBV24-1 to TRBJ2-3; 12 nucleotides line up with TRBD2. The germline gives CDR1 KGHDR, CDR2 SFDVKD. The CDR3 length is 21 residues. Trimming removed 1 base from V and 0 bases from J; junction bases left unmatched: 13. The CDR3 loop is CATSDFLPSGGAGRSTDTQYF. The CDR3 region has the DNA TGTGCCACCAGTGATTTCCTCCCTAGCGGGGGGGCCGGTAGGAGCACAGATACGCAGTATTTT.

Written as DNA, the CDR3 is TGTGCCAGCAGCTCCGACTGGAACACTGAAGCTTTCTTT. Protein sequence: CASSSDWNTEAFF. The chain joins TRBV11-2 to TRBJ1-1; D is unclear. Between the trimmed V and J ends, which lost 4 bases and 1 base, there was a span of 7 bases. This CDR3 spans 13 amino acids. Germline-derived CDR1 and CDR2 are SGHAT and FQNNGV.

This clone was seen a single time. The rearrangement links TRBV3-1 (or the pseudogene TRBV3-2) to TRBJ2-7; D might be TRBD1 (5 bases). The CDR3 sequence is 14 residues long. Germline CDR1 is LGHDT and CDR2 is YNNKEL (reference sequence). The V end was cut by 2 bases, the J end by 0 bases, with 8 bases between. For the CDR3, the DNA is TGTGCCAGCAGCCAATACAGGTTCTCCTACGAGCAGTACTTC. Amino acid sequence: CASSQYRFSYEQYF.

The chain combines TRBV5-1 with TRBJ2-1, with 9 bases matching TRBD2. Germline-derived CDR1 and CDR2 are SGHRS and YFSETQ. J lost 4 bases, V lost 3 bases, and 5 bases had no gene match. The CDR3 runs to 15 residues. The CDR3 sequence is CASSSRTSEYNEQFF. As DNA, the CDR3 is TGCGCCAGCAGCTCACGGACTAGCGAGTACAATGAGCAGTTCTTC.

This rearrangement joins TRBV2 to TRBJ1-2; no definite D call. CDR3 length: 13 residues. Trimming left V 5 bases short and J 0 bases short, with 7 bases between. CDR1 and CDR2 (germline): SNHLY, FYNNEI. Here the CDR3 reads CASSSDSNYGYTF. CDR3 coding DNA: TGTGCCAGCAGTTCAGATTCTAACTATGGCTACACCTTC.

V usage is TRBV6-4 and J usage is TRBJ2-3; 9 nucleotides agree with TRBD2. CDR3 length equals 19 residues. V lost 3 bases, J lost 1 base, and 14 bases stayed unmatched. The germline V gene encodes CDR1 MRHNA and CDR2 SNTAGT. CDR3 region: CASSELTLWVAGGTDTQYF. Written as DNA, the CDR3 is TGTGCCAGCAGTGAGCTAACTCTCTGGGTAGCGGGGGGCACAGATACGCAGTATTTT.

This chain joins TRBV5-1 and TRBJ2-3, with D uncertain. Trimming left V 4 bases short and J 0 bases short, with 9 bases between. Germline CDR1 reads SGHRS; CDR2 reads YFSETQ. The CDR3 length is 14 residues. Here the CDR3 DNA reads TGCGCCAGCAGCGACTCGGCTAGCACAGATACGCAGTATTTT. Protein sequence: CASSDSASTDTQYF.

The chain has TRBV5-1 and TRBJ2-7; tentatively, D is TRBD2 (6 bases). The CDR3 totals 14 residues. CDR1 SGHRS and CDR2 YFSETQ come from the germline V gene. V shed 5 bases and J shed 4 bases, with 16 bases lying between them. CDR3 sequence reads: CASRAGRASYEQYF. The CDR3 nucleotides are TGCGCCAGCAGAGCCGGGAGAGCTTCTTACGAGCAGTACTTC.

The genes are TRBV13 and TRBJ2-7; D is ambiguous. Per germline, CDR1 PRHDT and CDR2 FYEKMQ (reference sequence). Trimming removed 7 bases from V and 2 bases from J, with 18 bases in between. CDR3 size: 15 residues. CDR3 DNA: TGTGCCAGCACTCAAAGCCCGGCAGGTACCTACGAGCAGTACTTC. It codes for CASTQSPAGTYEQYF.

CDR3 sequence: CASSERSNIQYF. CDR3 nucleotides: TGTGCCAGCAGTGAGCGGTCGAACATTCAGTACTTC. J is TRBJ2-4 and V is TRBV2; D is uncertain. The CDR3 is 12 residues long. CDR1 SNHLY and CDR2 FYNNEI come from the germline V gene. V dropped 3 bases and J dropped 7 bases, with 7 bases sitting between them.

V is TRBV24-1 and J is TRBJ2-3; D may be TRBD2 (6 bases). Trimming cost V 3 bases and J 3 bases, with 12 bases left between them. CDR3 length: 15 residues. CDR1 is KGHDR and CDR2 is SFDVKD in the germline V gene. This CDR3 is CATSDGGLSTDTQYF. CDR3 sequence (DNA): TGTGCCACCAGTGATGGGGGGTTATCTACAGATACGCAGTATTTT.

V is TRBV6-5 and J is TRBJ2-7, with 9 bases lining up with TRBD1. The length of the CDR3 is 14 residues. Germline V gene data show CDR1 as MNHEY and CDR2 as SVGAGI. The V segment lost 8 bases and the J segment 1 base; nucleotides outside the gene matches: 6. The CDR3 here is CASGDRERSYEQYF. CDR3 coding DNA: TGTGCCAGCGGGGACAGGGAGCGTTCCTACGAGCAGTACTTC.

The V and J genes are TRBV4-2 and TRBJ2-1, with TRBD2 matching over 7 bases. The CDR3 runs 15 residues. From germline, CDR1 is LGHNA and CDR2 YNFKEQ. The trim removed 0 bases at V and 3 bases at J, leaving 2 bases unmatched. The CDR3 loop reads CASSQDERGYNEQFF. DNA for the CDR3: TGTGCCAGCAGCCAAGATGAGCGGGGCTACAATGAGCAGTTCTTC.

The V call is TRBV15, the J call TRBJ1-2, with D unclear. Trimming removed 2 bases from V and 8 bases from J, with 15 bases in between. The CDR3 is 14 residues long. Germline loops: CDR1 LNHNV, CDR2 YYDKDF (reference sequence). The CDR3 sequence: CATSRSEGNRGYTF. The CDR3 DNA reads TGTGCCACCAGCAGATCCGAGGGTAACCGGGGCTACACCTTC. Full variable domain (outside the CDR3, taken from reference TRBV15 and TRBJ1-2): DAMVIQNPRYQVTQFGKPVTLSCSQTLNHNVMYWYQQKSSQAPKLLFHYYDKDFNNEADTPDNFQSRRPNTSFCFLDIRSPGLGDTAMYLCATSRSEGNRGYTFGSGTRLTVV.

The V gene is TRBV30, the J gene TRBJ1-6; possible D gene TRBD1, 6 bases. CDR1 and CDR2 (germline): GTSNPN, SVGIG (reference sequence). Trimming shortened V by 6 bases and J by 4 bases, and 13 bases separated the two germline ends. The CDR3 length is 14 residues. CDR3 protein: CACWTAIYNSPLHF. The DNA of the CDR3 is TGTGCCTGTTGGACAGCCATTTATAATTCACCCCTCCACTTT.

The rearrangement uses TRBV24-1 and TRBJ1-5, with D tentatively TRBD1 (5 bases). The CDR3 length is 16 residues. CDR1 and CDR2 (germline): KGHDR, SFDVKD. With 1 base removed from V and 1 base from J, the gap between germline ends came to 10 bases. The CDR3 nucleotides are TGTGCCACCAGTGATTTTTCCAGGGTAAGCAATCAGCCCCAGCATTTT. It is translated as CATSDFSRVSNQPQHF.

The genes are TRBV6-5 and TRBJ2-1; tentative D call: TRBD1 (8 bases). The CDR3 loop spans 16 amino acids. Trimming removed 0 bases at V and 4 bases at J, with 13 bases between. Looked up from germline, CDR1 is MNHEY and CDR2 is SVGAGI. The CDR3 loop is CASSYSTGGGYNEQFF. The CDR3 DNA sequence: TGTGCCAGCAGTTACTCCACAGGGGGGGGGTACAATGAGCAGTTCTTC.

V usage is TRBV3-1 (or the pseudogene TRBV3-2) and J usage is TRBJ2-7, with 15 bases aligning to TRBD2. The CDR3 is 16 amino acids. Germline CDR1 reads LGHDT; CDR2 reads YNNKEL (reference sequence). V gave up 3 bases and J gave up 3 bases; unmatched junction bases: 3. The CDR3 DNA reads as TGTGCCAGCAGCCAGGGGACTAGCGGGGGGAACTACGAGCAGTACTTC. It translates to CASSQGTSGGNYEQYF.

CDR3: CASNTAGQPQHF. CDR3 coding DNA: TGTGCCAGTAATACGGCGGGCCAGCCCCAGCATTTT. This chain links TRBV19 with TRBJ1-5; unclear D gene. This CDR3 contains 12 residues. Trimming took off 7 bases at V and 7 bases at J, with 11 bases between the two ends. Germline V gene lookup returns CDR1 LNHDA and CDR2 SQIVND (reference sequence).

The CDR3 DNA sequence: TGTGCCAGCAGCGCGGACAGATCCTACGAGCAGTACTTC. This gives the protein CASSADRSYEQYF. The chain joins TRBV5-4 to TRBJ2-7; D may be TRBD1 (6 bases). CDR1 SGHNT and CDR2 YYREEE come from the germline V gene (reference sequence). The CDR3 covers 13 residues. V gave up 4 bases and J gave up 1 base, with 9 bases separating them.

The chain uses TRBV21-1 and TRBJ2-1; the table's D call, TRBD2, was not checked against the DNA. TRBV21-1 counts as a pseudogene. CDR3 size: 18 residues. The CDR3 sequence is CASSKPGGLPSSYNEQFF. The CDR3 DNA follows: TGTGCCAGCAGCAAACCGGGGGGCCTCCCGAGCTCCTACAATGAGCAGTTCTTC.